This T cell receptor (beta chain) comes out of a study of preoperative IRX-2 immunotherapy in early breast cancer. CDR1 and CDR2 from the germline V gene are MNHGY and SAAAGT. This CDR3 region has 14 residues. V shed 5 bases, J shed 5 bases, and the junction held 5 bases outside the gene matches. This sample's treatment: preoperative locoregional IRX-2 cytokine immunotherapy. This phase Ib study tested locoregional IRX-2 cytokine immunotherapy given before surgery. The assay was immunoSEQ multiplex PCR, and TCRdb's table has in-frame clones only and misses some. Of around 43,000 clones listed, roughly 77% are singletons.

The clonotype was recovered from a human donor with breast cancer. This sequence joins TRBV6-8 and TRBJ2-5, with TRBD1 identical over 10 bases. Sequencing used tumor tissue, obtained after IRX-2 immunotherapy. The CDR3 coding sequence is TGTGCCAGCAGTGACAGGGGGCCCACCGAGACCCAGTACTTC. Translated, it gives CASSDRGPTETQYF.